One and the same sample provided the 5 T cell receptor beta chains below, sequenced in a study of T cell responses to AZD1222 COVID-19 vaccine. This table comes from immunoSEQ multiplex PCR, and its TCRdb copy is limited to in-frame clones, with some not included. The data show tens of thousands of clones, roughly 88% seen once. Sequencing used peripheral blood, obtained on day 0 of AZD1222 vaccination. The receptors were sampled from an adult in good health.

This sequence joins TRBV7-9 and TRBJ1-4, with D maybe TRBD1 (5 bases). The germline CDR1 and CDR2 sequences are SEHNR and FQNEAQ (reference sequence). The CDR3 runs 13 residues. With 11 bases removed from V and 7 bases from J, the gap between germline ends came to 17 bases. The CDR3 loop is CAVGRGESEKLFF. The CDR3 DNA is TGTGCCGTAGGTCGGGGGGAGAGTGAAAAACTGTTTTTT.

CDR3 in DNA: TGTGCCAGCAGTGAGACAGGCCGTGAAAAACTGTTTTTT. Its protein is CASSETGREKLFF. This chain connects TRBV2 to TRBJ1-4; D possibly corresponds to TRBD1 (6 bases). Germline CDR1 reads SNHLY; CDR2 reads FYNNEI. The CDR3 extends over 13 amino acids. With 3 bases removed from V and 7 bases from J, the gap between germline ends came to 9 bases.

This clone showed up just once. The chain joins TRBV7-2 to TRBJ1-5, with D perhaps TRBD1 (5 bases). CDR1 SGHTA and CDR2 FQGNSA come from the germline V gene. Trimming stripped 0 bases from V and 6 bases from J, with 15 bases between. This CDR3 is built from 16 residues. CDR3 sequence: CASSLAAGGVGQPQHF. CDR3 nucleotide sequence: TGTGCCAGCAGCTTAGCCGCCGGAGGGGTCGGTCAGCCCCAGCATTTT.

The chain has TRBV9 and TRBJ2-5; 8 nucleotides line up with TRBD1. J gave up 5 bases and V 0 bases, and 12 bases lay outside the gene matches. Looked up from germline, CDR1 is SGDLS and CDR2 is YYNGEE. There are 17 residues in the CDR3. CDR3 sequence: CASSVGPQGAPRETQYF. The CDR3 DNA is TGTGCCAGCAGCGTAGGCCCCCAGGGGGCGCCCCGCGAGACCCAGTACTTC.

This clone was seen a single time. The rearrangement joins TRBV27 to TRBJ1-4; TRBD1 agrees at 7 bases. Germline V gene data show CDR1 as MNHEY and CDR2 as SMNVEV (reference sequence). Germline trimming cut 6 bases from V and 8 bases from J; bases unmatched to any gene: 9. This CDR3 region has 14 residues. CDR3: CASRGHRGLEKLFF. The CDR3 DNA follows: TGTGCCAGCAGAGGACACAGGGGTTTGGAAAAACTGTTTTTT.